The clone carrying this T cell receptor beta chain occurred many times. The antigen is not known. The sample is drawn from a study of T cells after yellow fever vaccination. Study context: Preparation of the low-cell-number fractions used SMART-Seq v4 Ultra Low Input. Study results and limitations: Some clonotypes, a small share, were shared between CD4 and CD8 compartments.

One entry per CDR3 protein results from TCRdb running MiXCR on the 5' RACE reads. The sample lists 620,000 or so distinct CDR3 sequences, over 9% occurring once. The CDR3 is 14 residues long. V was pared by 1 base and J by 2 bases, with 3 bases of the junction left unmatched. From germline, CDR1 is DFQATT and CDR2 SNEGSKA (reference sequence). The sequencing here drew on PBMCs, taken on the day of the yellow fever booster vaccination. The clonotype was recovered from a man in his thirties or forties who received the YFV17D yellow fever vaccine. The chain couples TRBV20-1 to TRBJ2-3; 7 bases match TRBD2. The CDR3 DNA reads TGCAGTGCTAGAGCTAGCGGTTCCACAGATACGCAGTATTTT. It codes for CSARASGSTDTQYF.